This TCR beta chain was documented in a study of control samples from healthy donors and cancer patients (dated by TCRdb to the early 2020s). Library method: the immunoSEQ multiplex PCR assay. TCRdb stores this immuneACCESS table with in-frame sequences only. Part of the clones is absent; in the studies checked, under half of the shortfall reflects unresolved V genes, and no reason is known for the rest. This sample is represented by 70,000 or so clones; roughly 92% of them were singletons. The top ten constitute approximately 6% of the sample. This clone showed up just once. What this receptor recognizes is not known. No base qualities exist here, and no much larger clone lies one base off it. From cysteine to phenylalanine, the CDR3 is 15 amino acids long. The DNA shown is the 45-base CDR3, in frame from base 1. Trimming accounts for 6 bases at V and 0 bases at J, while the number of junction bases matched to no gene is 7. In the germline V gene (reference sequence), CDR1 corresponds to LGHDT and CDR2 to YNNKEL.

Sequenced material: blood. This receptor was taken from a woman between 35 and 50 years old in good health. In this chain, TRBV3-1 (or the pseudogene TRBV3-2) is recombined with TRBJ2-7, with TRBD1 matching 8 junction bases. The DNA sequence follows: TGTGCCAGCAGAAACGGACAGGGCCCCTCCTACGAGCAGTACTTC. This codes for CASRNGQGPSYEQYF.